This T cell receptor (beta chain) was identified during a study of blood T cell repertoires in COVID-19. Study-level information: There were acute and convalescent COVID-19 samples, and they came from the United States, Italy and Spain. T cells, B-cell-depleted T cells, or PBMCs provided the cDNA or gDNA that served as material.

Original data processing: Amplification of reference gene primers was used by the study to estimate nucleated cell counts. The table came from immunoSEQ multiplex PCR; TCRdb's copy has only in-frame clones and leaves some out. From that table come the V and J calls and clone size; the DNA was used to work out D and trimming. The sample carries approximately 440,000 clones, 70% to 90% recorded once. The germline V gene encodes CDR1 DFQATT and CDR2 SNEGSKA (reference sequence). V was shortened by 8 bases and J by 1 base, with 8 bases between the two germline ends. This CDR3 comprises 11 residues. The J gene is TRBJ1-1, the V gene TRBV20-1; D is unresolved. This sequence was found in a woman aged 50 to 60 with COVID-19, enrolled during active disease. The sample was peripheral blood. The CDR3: CSTPRNTEAFF. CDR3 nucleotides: TGCAGTACCCCCAGGAACACTGAAGCTTTCTTT.